These 18 T cell receptor beta chains were sequenced from one sample in a study of blood T cell repertoires in COVID-19. The repertoire was sequenced with immunoSEQ multiplex PCR; TCRdb's copy has only in-frame clones and lacks some. The data show 200,000 to 300,000 clones, approximately 90% seen once. The material sequenced was peripheral blood. The source of these receptors is a man aged 55-75 years who had recovered from COVID-19.

V is TRBV6-4 and J is TRBJ2-2; unclear D gene. The CDR3 is made up of 14 amino acids. The V and J ends lost 10 bases and 1 base respectively, with 13 bases between them. Germline V gene sequence: CDR1 MRHNA, CDR2 SNTAGT. This CDR3 reads CAISPFGNTGELFF. The CDR3 nucleotides read TGTGCCATTTCCCCTTTCGGGAACACCGGGGAGCTGTTTTTT.

The genes are TRBV5-1 and TRBJ1-3, with D unresolved. CDR1 and CDR2 from the germline V gene are SGHRS and YFSETQ. V lost 3 bases, J lost 3 bases, and 13 bases lay in between. The CDR3 is 15 residues long. CDR3 DNA sequence: TGCGCCAGCAGCTCCAACCCTATAGTTGGAAACACCATATATTTT. Its protein is CASSSNPIVGNTIYF.

The CDR3 loop reads CASSYSRELNNSPLHF. In DNA, the CDR3 is TGTGCCAGCAGTTACTCGCGGGAGCTAAATAATTCACCCCTCCACTTT. The chain joins TRBV6-5 to TRBJ1-6; D gene uncertain. The CDR3 contains 16 residues. Trimming removed 0 bases from V and 5 bases from J, with 11 bases in between. Germline V gene sequence: CDR1 MNHEY, CDR2 SVGAGI.

The chain carries TRBV5-5 and TRBJ2-2; 8 bases line up with TRBD2. Trimming took 0 bases from V and 0 from J; bases not matched to a gene: 4. The germline V gene has CDR1 SGHKS and CDR2 YYEKEE (reference sequence). There are 17 residues in the CDR3. CDR3 coding DNA: TGTGCCAGCAGCTTGGTCACTAGCGGAGCGAACACCGGGGAGCTGTTTTTT. It specifies CASSLVTSGANTGELFF.

The chain is built from TRBV12-3 or TRBV12-4 and TRBJ1-1; D unclear. Trimming shortened V by 6 bases and J by 10 bases, and 15 bases separated the two germline ends. The CDR3 has 12 residues. The CDR3 region is CASSPTIGGAFF. The CDR3 coding sequence is TGTGCCAGCAGCCCCACTATCGGTGGAGCTTTCTTT.

This chain joins TRBV5-1 and TRBJ1-1, with TRBD1 as a possible D gene (6 bases). The CDR3 is 16 amino acids. The germline CDR1 and CDR2 sequences are SGHRS and YFSETQ. V was shortened by 1 base and J by 3 bases, with 16 bases between the two germline ends. DNA of the CDR3: TGCGCCAGCAGCTTGTTGGGTAGACAGGCCGACACTGAAGCTTTCTTT. Protein: CASSLLGRQADTEAFF.

Points on this clone: The sample has other DNA sequences that encode this CDR3 too. The V gene is TRBV18, the J gene TRBJ2-6; possible D gene TRBD1, 5 bases. This CDR3 contains 16 residues. Germline V gives CDR1 KGHSH, CDR2 LQKENI. Between the trimmed V and J ends, which lost 3 bases and 0 bases, there was a span of 9 bases. CDR3 sequence reads: CASSPGQISGANVLTF. DNA for the CDR3: TGTGCCAGCTCACCGGGGCAGATCTCTGGGGCCAACGTCCTGACTTTC. The full variable domain, with the rest looked up from reference TRBV18 and TRBJ2-6, is NAGVMQNPRHLVRRRGQEARLRCSPMKGHSHVYWYRQLPEEGLKFMVYLQKENIIDESGMPKERFSAEFPKEGPSILRIQQVVRGDSAAYFCASSPGQISGANVLTFGAGSRLTVL.

The gene calls are TRBV6-4 and TRBJ2-6; possibly TRBD2 for D (6 bases). CDR3 length: 15 amino acids. Germline V gene lookup returns CDR1 MRHNA and CDR2 SNTAGT. With 2 bases removed from V and 4 bases from J, the gap between germline ends came to 9 bases. The CDR3 reads CASSDGGSGANVLTF. CDR3 coding DNA: TGTGCCAGCAGTGACGGAGGGTCCGGGGCCAACGTCCTGACTTTC.

The chain combines TRBV7-2 with TRBJ2-7, with a weak D call TRBD2 (5 bases). The V gene lost 2 bases and the J gene lost 4 bases, with 12 bases spanning the gap. CDR1 and CDR2 from the germline V gene are SGHTA and FQGNSA. CDR3 length: 14 amino acids. The CDR3 sequence is CASSLPGVAYEQYF. The CDR3 DNA reads as TGTGCCAGCAGCTTACCCGGGGTGGCATACGAGCAGTACTTC.

This chain links TRBV10-2 with TRBJ2-5, with D hard to call. The CDR3 contains 12 residues. V was cut by 4 bases and J by 5 bases, with 8 bases left in between. Germline assignment: CDR1 WSHSY and CDR2 SAAADI. CDR3 DNA: TGCGCCAGCAGTGTGGCTTGGGAGACCCAGTACTTC. Translating it yields CASSVAWETQYF.

A remark on this clone: One junction end does not reproduce the germline sequence, and a read error may be involved. The rearrangement joins TRBV5-6 to TRBJ2-1, with 7 bases that match TRBD2. In germline, CDR1 is SGHDT, CDR2 YYEEEE. This CDR3 spans 14 amino acids. CDR3 bases: TGTGCCAGCAGCTCGGAGGGACTATCCAATAAGCAGTTCTTC. Translation: CASSSEGLSNKQFF.

The chain recombines TRBV13 with TRBJ2-1, with D hard to call. The CDR3 totals 12 residues. The germline V gene encodes CDR1 PRHDT and CDR2 FYEKMQ (reference sequence). Trimming removed 8 bases at V and 12 bases at J, with 17 bases between. CDR3 loop: CASENSSSGQFF. The CDR3 nucleotides are TGTGCCAGCGAAAATAGCAGTTCGGGGCAGTTCTTC.

The chain recombines TRBV19 with TRBJ2-2; 8 bases match TRBD1. The germline CDR1 and CDR2 sequences are LNHDA and SQIVND (reference sequence). V dropped 0 bases and J dropped 6; count of bases not matched to a gene: 9. The CDR3 has 17 amino acids. CDR3 residues: CASSIEETGGSPGELFF. The CDR3 region has the DNA TGTGCCAGTAGTATAGAGGAAACAGGGGGTAGTCCCGGGGAGCTGTTTTTT. Together with reference TRBV19 and TRBJ2-2, the CDR3 gives the full variable domain: DGGITQSPKYLFRKEGQNVTLSCEQNLNHDAMYWYRQDPGQGLRLIYYSQIVNDFQKGDIAEGYSVSREKKESFPLTVTSAQKNPTAFYLCASSIEETGGSPGELFFGEGSRLTVL.

The count of this clone is one. This chain links TRBV27 with TRBJ2-5; 7 nucleotides match TRBD1. The CDR3 consists of 14 residues. V gave up 5 bases and J gave up 2 bases; unmatched junction bases: 5. Germline CDR1 reads MNHEY; CDR2 reads SMNVEV (reference sequence). The DNA for the CDR3 is TGTGCCAGCAGTACCACAGGGGAGCAAGAGACCCAGTACTTC. Its translation is CASSTTGEQETQYF.

The rearrangement links TRBV4-2 to TRBJ1-2; D ambiguous. V lost 4 bases, J lost 4 bases, and 37 bases lay in between. The CDR3 is 22 amino acids. Per germline, CDR1 LGHNA and CDR2 YNFKEQ. This CDR3 is CASSPRVTTGRVGPLSSYGYTF. As DNA, the CDR3 is TGTGCCAGCAGCCCCCGAGTCACAACCGGGAGGGTGGGTCCTCTGAGTAGCTATGGCTACACCTTC.

This chain connects TRBV7-9 to TRBJ1-4; perhaps TRBD1 as D (5 bases). The germline V gene encodes CDR1 SEHNR and CDR2 FQNEAQ (reference sequence). The CDR3 length is 15 residues. Deletions cut 1 base from V and 5 bases from J, with 11 bases between. CDR3 coding DNA: TGTGCCAGCAGCTTAGGCCCAGGGTTAAATGAAAAACTGTTTTTT. Its translation is CASSLGPGLNEKLFF.

This rearrangement joins TRBV3-1 (or the pseudogene TRBV3-2) to TRBJ2-5, with 8 bases identical to TRBD1. Germline loops: CDR1 LGHDT, CDR2 YNNKEL (reference sequence). The length of the CDR3 is 14 residues. V lost 3 bases and J lost 2; bases outside the gene matches: 2. For the CDR3, the DNA is TGTGCCAGCAGCCATCGACAGGGGCAAGAGACCCAGTACTTC. Encoded protein: CASSHRQGQETQYF.

The chain combines TRBV6-4 with TRBJ2-7; 8 bases match TRBD1. Germline CDR1 MRHNA, CDR2 SNTAGT. The J segment lost 2 bases and the V segment lost 7 bases, leaving 7 bases of the junction unmatched. The CDR3 consists of 14 residues. The CDR3 nucleotides are TGTGCCAGCAAAACGGGACAGGCGACCTACGAGCAGTACTTC. As protein: CASKTGQATYEQYF.